The subject of this entry is one T cell receptor (beta chain). Its antigen is unknown. Germline V lookup: CDR1 KGHSH, CDR2 LQKENI. This CDR3 is 16 amino acids long. V lost 4 bases and J lost 6; bases outside the gene matches: 12. This sample stems from a study of cytomegalovirus exposure and HLA in healthy donors. Study-wide findings and caveats: Listed as cytomegalovirus-associated were 150 or so TCR beta chains. An Asian-associated ancestry cluster reportedly showed fewer N-insertions than the approximately 670-donor mean in a later analysis. Rare TCR sequences predominated, though certain public TCRs were found in many donors.

PCR used 60 Vbeta primers and 13 Jbeta primers. Sequencing used immunoSEQ multiplex PCR; TCRdb keeps in-frame clones, though not all of them. Of about 120,000 clones listed, around three quarters are singletons. The sequence came from a woman aged 35 to 49 in good health and CMV-seropositive. This chain links TRBV18 with TRBJ2-3; 8 nucleotides agree with TRBD2. Material for sequencing was PBMCs. CDR3 residues: CASSLLSGTSEDTQYF. DNA of the CDR3: TGTGCCAGCTCACTGCTGTCCGGGACTAGTGAGGATACGCAGTATTTT.